Below, 21 T cell receptor beta chains from the same sample are listed, as sequenced in a study of cytomegalovirus exposure and HLA in healthy donors. Primers for the PCR totalled 60 Vbeta and 13 Jbeta. Sequencing used immunoSEQ multiplex PCR; TCRdb keeps in-frame clones, though not all of them. The repertoire includes roughly 120,000 clones, 80% to 90% of them detected once, and more than 1.5% sits in the top ten. Material for sequencing was PBMCs. The receptors originated from a man aged 40-49 years in good health and CMV-seronegative.

The V and J genes are TRBV11-2 and TRBJ2-1, with 13 bases that match TRBD2. Germline V gene sequence: CDR1 SGHAT, CDR2 FQNNGV. Trimming removed 5 bases from V and 10 bases from J; junction bases left unmatched: 11. The CDR3 consists of 16 residues. CDR3 in DNA: TGTGCCAGCAGCCGACGGACTAGCGGGAGAGGGGAGGAGCAGTTCTTC. This gives the protein CASSRRTSGRGEEQFF.

This chain links TRBV29-1 with TRBJ2-1; 11 nucleotides line up with TRBD2. Unmatched junction bases numbered 5, after V lost 4 bases and J lost 3 bases. From germline, CDR1 is SQVTM and CDR2 ANQGSEA. CDR3 size: 15 residues. The CDR3 sequence: CSVVRLAGYYNEQFF. The DNA for the CDR3 is TGCAGCGTTGTCCGACTAGCGGGATACTACAATGAGCAGTTCTTC.

The sample holds a few counts of this clone. The V call is TRBV6-6, the J call TRBJ1-5; weak D call: TRBD1 (6 bases). The ends were cut back, 5 bases at V and 2 bases at J, with 7 bases in the middle. In germline, CDR1 is MNHNY, CDR2 SVGAGI (reference sequence). The CDR3 runs to 13 residues. CDR3 amino acids: CASSPGGNQPQHF. As DNA, the CDR3 is TGTGCCAGCAGTCCAGGGGGCAATCAGCCCCAGCATTTT.

The chain links TRBV6-5 to TRBJ2-7; 7 bases agree with TRBD1. CDR1 MNHEY and CDR2 SVGAGI come from the germline V gene. This CDR3 has 14 amino acids. V trimming: 6 bases; J trimming: 9 bases; junction bases outside the gene matches: 14. The CDR3 sequence: CASRNTGTAIRQYF. In DNA form, the CDR3 reads TGTGCCAGCAGGAACACCGGGACAGCCATCAGGCAGTACTTC.

The CDR3 DNA is TGCAGCGTACCGGGACAGGTCGGAAGAAAGTATGGCTACACCTTC. Protein: CSVPGQVGRKYGYTF. The J gene is TRBJ1-2, the V gene TRBV29-1, with 8 bases fitting TRBD1. Trimming removed 6 bases from V and 5 bases from J; junction bases left unmatched: 14. The length of the CDR3 is 15 residues. CDR1 SQVTM and CDR2 ANQGSEA come from the germline V gene.

The gene calls are TRBV28 and TRBJ2-7; a possible D gene is TRBD1 (5 bases). The V end was cut by 1 base, the J end by 6 bases, with 7 bases between. Germline V CDR1 and CDR2: MDHEN, SYDVKM. The CDR3 sequence is 12 residues long. This chain's CDR3 is CASSLSGFEQYF. CDR3 DNA: TGTGCCAGCAGTTTATCAGGGTTCGAGCAGTACTTC.

The J gene is TRBJ2-7, the V gene TRBV15, with D possibly being TRBD2 (5 bases). Looked up from germline, CDR1 is LNHNV and CDR2 is YYDKDF (reference sequence). The CDR3 sequence is 15 residues long. The V end was cut by 0 bases, the J end by 7 bases, with 16 bases between. The CDR3 protein is CATSRDRTDSGEQYF. The CDR3 region has the DNA TGTGCCACCAGCAGAGACCGGACCGATTCGGGGGAGCAGTACTTC.

This clone appeared once. The rearrangement joins TRBV29-1 to TRBJ1-1; 7 bases match TRBD1. Germline V gives CDR1 SQVTM, CDR2 ANQGSEA. CDR3 length: 12 amino acids. V lost 7 bases, J lost 1 base, and 3 bases stayed unmatched. The CDR3 region is CSAGQENTEAFF. The CDR3 DNA is TGCAGCGCTGGACAGGAGAACACTGAAGCTTTCTTT.

The chain joins TRBV2 to TRBJ2-7; TRBD2 might be the D (5 bases). CDR1 and CDR2 (germline): SNHLY, FYNNEI. This CDR3 spans 12 amino acids. V was shortened by 6 bases and J by 7 bases, with 13 bases between the two germline ends. CDR3 sequence: CASSANSGEQYF. In DNA form, the CDR3 reads TGTGCCAGCAGCGCTAACTCGGGGGAGCAGTACTTC.

The gene calls are TRBV7-2 and TRBJ1-1; the match to TRBD1 covers 7 bases. This CDR3 is 15 amino acids long. Trimming removed 5 bases from V and 1 base from J; junction bases left unmatched: 7. Germline V lookup: CDR1 SGHTA, CDR2 FQGNSA. The CDR3 sequence: CASSEQGVPNTEAFF. The CDR3 DNA sequence: TGTGCCAGCAGCGAGCAGGGGGTCCCGAACACTGAAGCTTTCTTT.

The V and J genes are TRBV7-8 and TRBJ1-1; 7 bases are shared with TRBD1. The CDR3 runs 13 residues. Looked up from germline, CDR1 is SGHVS and CDR2 is FQNEAQ. V trimming: 6 bases; J trimming: 6 bases; junction bases outside the gene matches: 7. For the CDR3, the DNA is TGTGCCAGCAGTACGGACAGGACGCCTGAAGCTTTCTTT. Protein sequence: CASSTDRTPEAFF.

The rearrangement uses TRBV7-9 and TRBJ2-1; 9 nucleotides align to TRBD2. Germline loops: CDR1 SEHNR, CDR2 FQNEAQ (reference sequence). Germline trimming cut 2 bases from V and 4 bases from J; bases unmatched to any gene: 9. The CDR3 runs to 17 residues. CDR3 region: CASSLRAGGGGYNEQFF. The CDR3 DNA follows: TGTGCCAGCAGCTTACGGGCGGGAGGGGGGGGTTACAATGAGCAGTTCTTC.

This clone was detected once. The chain combines TRBV6-1 with TRBJ2-2; 7 nucleotides agree with TRBD2. V gave up 3 bases and J gave up 8 bases; unmatched junction bases: 6. Germline lookup yields CDR1 MNHNS and CDR2 SASEGT. This CDR3 spans 14 amino acids. The CDR3 here is CASSDHGGGGELFF. The CDR3 DNA follows: TGTGCCAGCAGTGACCACGGGGGAGGGGGGGAGCTGTTTTTT.

The V and J genes are TRBV6-1 and TRBJ2-1; D is perhaps TRBD2 (7 bases). Trimming pared 8 bases from V and 2 bases from J, leaving 13 bases between. The germline CDR1 and CDR2 sequences are MNHNS and SASEGT. The CDR3 consists of 14 residues. CDR3 loop: CASQRGGTYNEQFF. The CDR3 nucleotides read TGTGCCAGCCAAAGGGGGGGTACCTACAATGAGCAGTTCTTC.

The J gene is TRBJ2-3, the V gene TRBV28, with 8 bases identical to TRBD2. In germline, CDR1 is MDHEN, CDR2 SYDVKM. J gave up 4 bases and V 2 bases, and 8 bases lay outside the gene matches. This CDR3 spans 16 amino acids. The DNA of the CDR3 is TGTGCCAGCAGTTTACCCTTAGCGGGAAATCCAGATACGCAGTATTTT. Amino acids: CASSLPLAGNPDTQYF. Complete variable domain (other parts from reference TRBV28 and TRBJ2-3): DVKVTQSSRYLVKRTGEKVFLECVQDMDHENMFWYRQDPGLGLRLIYFSYDVKMKEKGDIPEGYSVSREKKERFSLILESASTNQTSMYLCASSLPLAGNPDTQYFGPGTRLTVL.

The V call is TRBV7-9, the J call TRBJ2-7, with 15 bases lining up with TRBD2. CDR3 length equals 17 residues. Germline V gene data show CDR1 as SEHNR and CDR2 as FQNEAQ (reference sequence). After removal of 5 bases from V and 4 bases from J, the junction contained 9 bases not matched to a gene. The CDR3 coding sequence is TGTGCCAGCAGCACGCCCGGGACTAGCGGGGGGAAGTACGAGCAGTACTTC. This gives the protein CASSTPGTSGGKYEQYF.

V is TRBV7-2 and J is TRBJ1-2, with TRBD1 identical over 8 bases. The CDR3 is made up of 16 amino acids. Germline V gene data show CDR1 as SGHTA and CDR2 as FQGNSA. Losses at the gene ends were 2 bases for V and 8 bases for J; bases not matched to a gene: 13. The CDR3 DNA reads TGTGCCAGCAGCTTAAGAGAGACCGGGACAGGCCTGGGCTACACCTTC. The encoded protein is CASSLRETGTGLGYTF.

Ten or more counts support this clone. The chain has TRBV10-3 and TRBJ1-2; D is possibly TRBD1 (5 bases). Per the germline V gene, CDR1 is ENHRY and CDR2 is SYGVKD. The CDR3 extends over 16 amino acids. The ends were cut back, 7 bases at V and 4 bases at J, with 22 bases in the middle. The CDR3 loop reads CAINKGSGALGYGYTF. The CDR3 DNA reads as TGTGCCATCAATAAGGGGTCTGGGGCCCTCGGCTATGGCTACACCTTC.

This chain links TRBV19 with TRBJ1-4; D uncertain. Germline assignment: CDR1 LNHDA and CDR2 SQIVND (reference sequence). V was clipped by 3 bases and J by 8 bases, with 13 bases between them. The CDR3 is 14 amino acids. The CDR3 nucleotides read TGTGCCAGTAGTATCTACTTGACGGGGGAAAAACTGTTTTTT. Its translation: CASSIYLTGEKLFF.

V gene TRBV27 combines with J gene TRBJ2-1, with D possibly matching TRBD1 (6 bases). Germline V gives CDR1 MNHEY, CDR2 SMNVEV (reference sequence). V lost 2 bases and J lost 14, with 28 bases in between. The CDR3 consists of 17 residues. In DNA, the CDR3 is TGTGCCAGCAGTTTACAATACAGGGCTGACTTTGTATTCACTAAGTTCTTC. Translating gives CASSLQYRADFVFTKFF.

The chain couples TRBV2 to TRBJ1-5; possible D gene TRBD1, 5 bases. The V and J ends lost 8 bases and 0 bases respectively, with 14 bases between them. The CDR3 has 15 residues. The V gene's germline CDR1 is SNHLY and CDR2 FYNNEI. The DNA for the CDR3 is TGTGCCAGCCGCGACAGACCATATAGCAATCAGCCCCAGCATTTT. It yields the protein CASRDRPYSNQPQHF.